The rows below give T cell receptor beta chains drawn from one sample of a study of cytomegalovirus exposure and HLA in healthy donors. The protocol was immunoSEQ multiplex PCR, while the TCRdb copy is restricted to in-frame clones and leaves out a portion. The sample carries 100,000 to 150,000 clones, around three quarters recorded once. The sample comprised PBMCs. The receptors originated from a man aged 25-45 years in good health and CMV-seronegative. Each CDR3 is given with its conserved first and last residue. D genes are given only for firm matches. Size is stated for part of the rows, as once, few or many counts, or as a class when the clone is expanded.

V gene: TRBV18; J gene: TRBJ2-1; D gene: .; clone size: .; CDR3 DNA: TGTGCCAGCTCACCACATGCTGGGGCTGAGCAGTTCTTC; CDR3 protein: CASSPHAGAEQFF
V gene: TRBV7-2; J gene: TRBJ2-7; D gene: TRBD2; clone size: few; CDR3 DNA: TGTGCCAGCAGCTTCGGCGGGAGTAAGGACGAGCAGTACTTC; CDR3 protein: CASSFGGSKDEQYF
V gene: TRBV10-3; J gene: TRBJ1-2; D gene: TRBD1; clone size: .; CDR3 DNA: TGTGCCATCAGTGAGCCCAGACAGGGTCCGTACGGCTACACCTTC; CDR3 protein: CAISEPRQGPYGYTF
V gene: TRBV28; J gene: TRBJ1-1; D gene: .; clone size: .; CDR3 DNA: TGTGCCAGCAGAATTCCGGGACACACACCAGAAGCTTTCTTT; CDR3 protein: CASRIPGHTPEAFF
V gene: TRBV9; J gene: TRBJ1-4; D gene: TRBD1; clone size: .; CDR3 DNA: TGTGCCAGCAGCACACAGACAGGGGTGCGGGAAAAACTGTTTTTT; CDR3 protein: CASSTQTGVREKLFF
V gene: TRBV18; J gene: TRBJ2-1; D gene: TRBD2; clone size: few; CDR3 DNA: TGTGCCAGCTCACCACGGGGTAGCGGGGGGTACTACAATGAGCAGTTCTTC; CDR3 protein: CASSPRGSGGYYNEQFF
V gene: TRBV2; J gene: TRBJ1-2; D gene: .; clone size: .; CDR3 DNA: TGTGCCAGCAGTGATCCGGGTAATGGCTACACCTTC; CDR3 protein: CASSDPGNGYTF
V gene: TRBV7-2; J gene: TRBJ2-1; D gene: .; clone size: .; CDR3 DNA: TGTGCCAGCAGCTTAGTGACAGAGGAGCAGTTCTTC; CDR3 protein: CASSLVTEEQFF
V gene: TRBV5-1; J gene: TRBJ2-1; D gene: TRBD2; clone size: .; CDR3 DNA: TGCGCCAGCAGCAGCGGGAGCTTCACAGGGAGGTACAATGAGCAGTTCTTC; CDR3 protein: CASSSGSFTGRYNEQFF
V gene: TRBV19; J gene: TRBJ2-3; D gene: .; clone size: .; CDR3 DNA: TGTGCCAGTAGTATACGGGACTTTACAGATACGCAGTATTTT; CDR3 protein: CASSIRDFTDTQYF
V gene: TRBV5-6; J gene: TRBJ1-4; D gene: TRBD1; clone size: .; CDR3 DNA: TGTGCCAGCAGCTCGACAGGGGGCGCCTCTGAAAAACTGTTTTTT; CDR3 protein: CASSSTGGASEKLFF
V gene: TRBV4-1; J gene: TRBJ2-1; D gene: .; clone size: .; CDR3 DNA: TGCGCCAGCAGCCACGGTACAGGGAGCCGAAGTGAGCAGTTCTTC; CDR3 protein: CASSHGTGSRSEQFF
V gene: TRBV19; J gene: TRBJ1-1; D gene: .; clone size: .; CDR3 DNA: TGTGCCAGTAGAACAGGGTCTGAAGCTTTCTTT; CDR3 protein: CASRTGSEAFF
V gene: TRBV11-1; J gene: TRBJ2-5; D gene: TRBD2; clone size: once; CDR3 DNA: TGTGCCAGCAGCTTCCCTAGCGGGGGAGGGGAGACCCAGTACTTC; CDR3 protein: CASSFPSGGGETQYF
V gene: TRBV7-2; J gene: TRBJ1-5; D gene: TRBD1; clone size: .; CDR3 DNA: TGTGCCAGCAGCTCGGACAGGGGGAAGAATCAGCCCCAGCATTTT; CDR3 protein: CASSSDRGKNQPQHF
V gene: TRBV6-6; J gene: TRBJ1-1; D gene: TRBD1; clone size: .; CDR3 DNA: TGTGCCAGCAGGCAGACAGGGCCCACTGAAGCTTTCTTT; CDR3 protein: CASRQTGPTEAFF
V gene: TRBV5-4; J gene: TRBJ2-5; D gene: TRBD2; clone size: .; CDR3 DNA: TGTGCCAGCAGCTTGGGCGGGGGGACGAAGACCCAGTACTTC; CDR3 protein: CASSLGGGTKTQYF
V gene: TRBV6-1; J gene: TRBJ2-7; D gene: TRBD1; clone size: .; CDR3 DNA: TGTGCCAGCAGAGAGACAGGGCGGTACGAGCAGTACTTC; CDR3 protein: CASRETGRYEQYF
V gene: TRBV6-4; J gene: TRBJ1-5; D gene: TRBD1; clone size: .; CDR3 DNA: TGTGCCAGCAGTGACCCGACAGGGGGGGATAGCAATCAGCCCCAGCATTTT; CDR3 protein: CASSDPTGGDSNQPQHF
V gene: TRBV4-1; J gene: TRBJ2-3; D gene: TRBD2; clone size: .; CDR3 DNA: TGCGCCAGCAGCTACCTCGGGAGGGCCACAGATACGCAGTATTTT; CDR3 protein: CASSYLGRATDTQYF
V gene: TRBV6-4; J gene: TRBJ2-7; D gene: .; clone size: .; CDR3 DNA: TGTGCCAGCGAGGGCAGGCGATCCTACGAGCAGTACTTC; CDR3 protein: CASEGRRSYEQYF
V gene: TRBV6-6; J gene: TRBJ2-7; D gene: .; clone size: .; CDR3 DNA: TGTGCCAGCAGTTACTCAGAGGGTTCGGGCGAGCAGTACTTC; CDR3 protein: CASSYSEGSGEQYF
V gene: TRBV5-1; J gene: TRBJ2-5; D gene: .; clone size: many; CDR3 DNA: TGCGCCAGCAGCTTCCGGGATAACAAAGAGACCCAGTACTTC; CDR3 protein: CASSFRDNKETQYF
V gene: TRBV4-3; J gene: TRBJ1-1; D gene: TRBD1; clone size: few; CDR3 DNA: TGCGCCAGCAGCCAGGGACAGGGGAGGACTGAAGCTTTCTTT; CDR3 protein: CASSQGQGRTEAFF